This TCR beta chain was documented in a study of CD8 T cells in Susac syndrome. Points from the study as a whole: The total CD8+ repertoires yielded 15 to 20 Susac-specific public clones and the CD8+ TEMRA repertoires yielded roughly five.

Concerning this clonotype: Its matching antigen is unknown.

Random hexamers were used to reverse transcribe the RNA input (roughly 0.5 to 1 ug). Via MiXCR, TCRdb re-called the immunoSEQ multiplex PCR reads, giving one row per CDR3 protein. The top ten clones hold 0.3% of a sample with around 100,000 distinct CDR3 sequences, 95% of them seen once. The TCR sequence derives from a human donor with Susac syndrome. Sequences were obtained from CD8+ T cells from PBMCs.

Here the CDR3 reads CASSQVTLNTGELFF. DNA for the CDR3: TGCGCCAGCAGCCAAGTTACGTTGAACACCGGGGAGCTGTTTTTT. J is TRBJ2-2 and V is TRBV4-1; D gene unclear. CDR3 length equals 15 residues. Germline V gene sequence: CDR1 MGHRA, CDR2 YSYEKL. V lost 1 base, J lost 1 base, and 7 bases lay in between.